The T cell receptor (beta chain) under discussion was sequenced for a study of monozygotic twins with inflammatory bowel disease. TCRdb re-called the 5' RACE reads and shows each CDR3 protein once, DNA omitted. With a few hundred thousand distinct CDR3 sequences in the sample, the ten largest clones hold approximately 2.3%. Germline loops: CDR1 LGHDT, CDR2 YNNKEL (reference sequence). This CDR3 contains 15 residues. The chain combines TRBV3-1 with TRBJ2-5; TCRdb calls TRBD2, which cannot be checked without DNA. This TCR was sampled from a human donor with ulcerative colitis or Crohn's disease, or a healthy co-twin of an affected twin (not recorded which). Input material: blood. CDR3 residues: CASSPYSRVGETQYF.